These 2 T cell receptor beta chains share one sample of origin, sequenced in a study of blood T cell repertoires in COVID-19. Clones were read by immunoSEQ multiplex PCR, and TCRdb kept only the in-frame ones, dropping some. This table has around 58,000 clones, about 88% appearing once. The sequencing input was peripheral blood. Source of these receptors: a human donor in a cohort sampled during active COVID-19.

This chain joins TRBV7-3 and TRBJ1-2; 11 nucleotides line up with TRBD1. With V trimmed by 2 bases and J by 5 bases, 7 bases remained unmatched. Germline V lookup: CDR1 SGHTA, CDR2 FQGTGA. The CDR3 covers 16 residues. The CDR3 protein is CASSLEGQGARYGYTF. CDR3 nucleotide sequence: TGTGCCAGCAGCTTAGAAGGACAGGGGGCGAGGTATGGCTACACCTTC.

The rearrangement uses TRBV7-2 and TRBJ1-2, with 9 bases aligning to TRBD1. The V gene end was trimmed by 1 base and the J gene end by 7 bases; junction bases not matched to a gene: 10. Germline V gene data show CDR1 as SGHTA and CDR2 as FQGNSA. This CDR3 contains 16 residues. CDR3 nucleotide sequence: TGTGCCAGCAGCTTAGACTCTTCCACAGGGGGCGGTGGCTACACCTTC. It yields the protein CASSLDSSTGGGGYTF.